The sequence of this T cell receptor beta chain was determined in a study of blood T cell repertoires in COVID-19. The CDR3 totals 12 residues. The germline V and J ends were trimmed by 3 bases and 4 bases, with 3 bases remaining between them. From germline, CDR1 is KGHSH and CDR2 LQKENI. Ages ranged from about 18 to 89 years, with residence in some 25 US areas. Each participant's cohort was designated according to participant-reported clinical history. Symptom resolution, clearance, or two negative PCRs marked donors in Cohort 3 as recovered. Clones were read by immunoSEQ multiplex PCR, and TCRdb kept only the in-frame ones, dropping some. In the table there are 250,000 to 350,000 clones, roughly 90% of which are singletons.

The clonotype originates from a woman aged 25 to 45 who had recovered from COVID-19. The J gene is TRBJ2-2, the V gene TRBV18, with D unresolved. The sequenced material came from PBMCs or T cells enriched from blood (not recorded which). The chain's CDR3 is CASSPLTGELFF. CDR3 coding DNA: TGTGCCAGCTCACCCCTCACCGGGGAGCTGTTTTTT.